Given below is one TCR beta chain in context. The target of this receptor is not known. No much larger clonotype is one base removed from it; base qualities were not supplied. This sample was taken from a study of cytomegalovirus exposure and HLA in healthy donors (dated by TCRdb to about 2017). Background for the entire study: According to an earlier analysis of 550 to 750 of the donors, 150 million to 200 million T cells yielded 117 million unique TCR beta sequences and about 300 Gb of sequence data. About 310 gigabases of sequencing data and 70 million to 85 million unique TCR sequences were included in an early release covering around 650 HLA-typed donors. Of the approximately 400 genotyped donors, approximately 82% fell in the genetic ancestry cluster associated with self-reported Caucasian donors. The study aimed to test whether cataloging public T cell receptors could reveal signatures of past pathogen exposure. Using immunosequencing, the study profiled T cell repertoires from around 680 subjects and related those repertoires to cytomegalovirus serostatus. A separate validation cohort of 90 to 150 different subjects was used in addition to the roughly 700-subject first cohort. To predict cytomegalovirus infection status, the study brought together high-throughput TCR immunosequencing, statistical association of individual TCRs with disease status, and machine learning. In a later analysis, previously published TCR beta repertoires from 670 or so donors were re-analyzed and high-resolution HLA genotyping was added so that TCR occurrence patterns could be studied. Rather than drawing on any new phenotypic data, the later analysis identified candidate immune exposures from TCR beta sequences and the way those sequences occurred across donors. An earlier analysis of nearly 600 of the donors applied high-throughput TCR beta sequencing to assess whether each TCR beta V gene segment acted as functional or pseudogenic. Donor age, sex, ethnicity and CMV serostatus were compiled together with the repertoire data. Genome-wide SNP genotypes for about 65% of the 666 donors were used in a later genetic analysis, which treated that subset as a discovery cohort. All discovery cohort repertoires had been generated on a single sequencing platform. HLA typing covered class I and class II loci at four-digit resolution. Typing coverage varied by locus: roughly 620-630 donors for A, B, C, DRB1 and DQB1; roughly 500 for DQA1; more than 600 for DPA1; around 490 for DPB1. Several DR-DQ haplotypes were treated as single units for association and clustering because of strong linkage in the cohort. Across about 370 genotyped donors of the cohort, an average of roughly 230,000 unique TCR beta nucleotide sequences per donor were sequenced, and 15% to 20% of those sequences were non-productive. Paper-wide results and their limitations: In vitro tests confirmed that three of the cytomegalovirus-associated TCR beta chains recognize cytomegalovirus antigens. In an earlier analysis of roughly 500 of the donors, most TCR beta V segments appeared in productive rearrangements about 87% or about 30% of the time, broadly matching IMGT annotations. In a later analysis, HLA-associated TCR beta chains were found to be more clonally expanded and to have lower generation probabilities than equally common non-associated chains. A later genetic analysis associated a missense DCLRE1C variant with V-gene and J-gene trimming of TCR beta chains, and an independent cohort replicated the association. The study gave a list of 150 to 200 TCR beta chains associated with cytomegalovirus. The authors suggested that the approach could potentially be extended to other disease states and immunological phenotypes. According to a later analysis, parvovirus B19, influenza, CMV and Epstein-Barr virus appeared linked to several top co-occurrence clusters. A further reported finding was that TCR beta sequences accurately predicted the HLA-A and HLA-B alleles for most subjects in the first cohort. According to a later analysis, TCR association rates differed among HLA loci, with DRB1 alleles showing the most associated TCRs and HLA-C alleles showing the fewest. Some IMGT-functional V segments, including TRBV6-2 and TRBV6-3, could not be told apart with the 87-base-pair reads, so those segments were excluded. Correlated functional status among segregating V segments might reflect linkage disequilibrium, but an unknown experimental factor could not be ruled out. Strong co-occurrence of HLA alleles, especially DR and DQ, made assigning TCR associations to individual alleles difficult. A later analysis found that most CMV-associated TCR beta chains appeared HLA-restricted, with HLA associations seemingly driven largely by CMV exposure. According to a later genetic analysis, donors in an Asian-associated ancestry cluster had fewer N-insertions in productive TCRs than the approximately 710-donor mean. In a later analysis, over 15,000 TCR beta sequences were associated with specific HLA alleles at a false discovery rate of 0.05. A cluster of highly shared sequence variants was judged likely to represent a technical artifact of the sequencing pipeline. CMV serostatus was the only immune exposure information available for the cohort. In both the original and validation cohorts, the classifier was reported to diagnose cytomegalovirus status with high specificity and sensitivity. Only TCR beta chains were sequenced in this cohort, and the absence of alpha or paired-chain data limited detectable features. Because HLA typing was unavailable for some donors at each locus, only the typed subset was used in association tests. The earlier analysis of some 560 of the donors excluded over 15 rarely observed V segments, including chromosome 9 orphons, because counts were too low. Roughly uniform sequencing depth across donors was assumed in presence/absence analyses, although this assumption may not hold. Across donors, most TCR sequences were observed very rarely, whereas some public TCRs were present in many individuals.

Libraries were built with the immunoSEQ multiplex PCR assay. A mixture of 60 forward primers for TCR Vbeta segments and 13 reverse primers for TCR Jbeta segments was used in the multiplex PCR. A multiplex PCR assay on genomic DNA amplified the CDR3 region of rearranged TCR beta genes. The amplified TCR beta libraries were sequenced on the Illumina HiSeq System as 87-base-pair reads. The paper's processing steps were these. In a later analysis, tens of millions of unique TCR beta chains were counted across the 500 to 700 repertoires, and about 10 million of these chains were shared by at least two donors. Raw reads were error-corrected and collapsed into unique sequences with a nearest-neighbor algorithm that merged closely related sequences to remove PCR and sequencing errors. To assign V, D and J gene segments, CDR3 sequences were aligned to IMGT reference sequences. For a sequence to be retained, a match of at least six nucleotides was required to both a V gene segment and a J gene segment. A rearrangement counted as productive if the CDR3 had no stop codons and remained in frame with V and J, and every other rearrangement counted as non-productive. Following IMGT convention, CDR3 was defined as the stretch from the second conserved V-encoded cysteine up to the conserved J-encoded phenylalanine. The earlier analysis of about 610 of the donors excluded any sequence lacking an unambiguous match to a single V gene segment. An earlier analysis of 587 of the donors classified V segments as functional when productive rearrangements were above 56.7% and as segregating when the standard deviation between donors was above 5%. A statistical classification framework was built for diagnosing cytomegalovirus status from the catalog of TCR beta chain sequences. In a later analysis, TCR nucleotide sequences were compared against IMGT/GENE-DB human TR gene sequences so that V and J genes could be assigned. Using the TCRdist pipeline, a later analysis assigned CDR3 sequences along with most-parsimonious VDJ recombination scenarios. In a later analysis, every TCR beta chain was defined by the combination of its CDR3 amino acid sequence and its V-gene family, and reads without a unique V-gene family were dropped. A later analysis removed several hundred highly shared, low-generation-probability nucleotide sequences to deal with suspected cross-contamination and a sequencing artifact. In a later analysis, a clonal expansion index was calculated for each public chain from normalized within-repertoire ranks of inferred template counts. In a later analysis, generation probabilities were computed with a VDJ recombination model fitted to out-of-frame rearrangements, and the resulting probabilities were checked against IGoR. In a later analysis, TCR-TCR, TCR-HLA and TCR-CMV co-occurrence was scored with hypergeometric tests, and a repertoire-size bias correction was applied to TCR pairs. In a later analysis, false discovery rates were estimated by permuting HLA or CMV assignments 20 times. In a later analysis, co-occurring TCRs were grouped using DBSCAN, with TCRdist sequence similarity added in when clustering inside HLA-allele-positive subsets. Co-occurrence clustering excluded repertoires with fewer than 30,000 or more than 120,000 public chains, plus five with anomalous nucleotide sharing. TCRdb holds this immuneACCESS table with in-frame rearrangements only. Some clones are missing; in checked studies, unresolved V genes explain under half, and the rest has no known cause. The V and J calls and clone size were taken over from that table, and D and trimming were inferred from the DNA. This sample lists 95,000 to 110,000 clones; 60% to 70% were detected once. The top ten constitute around 3.5% of the sample.

Looking up the germline V gene yields CDR1 ENHRY and CDR2 SYGVKD. V lost 7 bases and J lost 2 bases, and the count of bases not matched to a germline gene is 9. The CDR3 runs 17 amino acids, cysteine and phenylalanine included. This entry keeps only the CDR3 DNA: 51 bases, framed from base 1. The cohort consisted of 600 to 750 healthy bone marrow donors. At the time of sampling, all cohort members were nominally healthy, though unrecorded immune exposures were likely present. The donor tested CMV seronegative, placing the donor among the 350 to 400 seronegative members of the cohort. A peripheral blood sample was provided by each donor, and peripheral blood mononuclear cells were used for TCR beta sequencing. The Qiagen DNeasy Blood Extraction Kit was used to extract genomic DNA from the blood cell samples.

Here the chain combines TRBV10-3 and TRBJ2-6; a stretch of 9 junction bases matches TRBD1. Sequenced: PBMCs. The receptor was isolated from a woman in her 50s in good health and CMV-seronegative. The nucleotides are TGTGCCATCACCACAGGGGGCGCCGGCCCTGGGGCCAACGTCCTGACTTTC. This sequence encodes CAITTGGAGPGANVLTF.